This is a list of T cell receptor beta chains from one sample in a study of shared clonotypes between healthy human individuals. Sequencing used immunoSEQ multiplex PCR; TCRdb keeps in-frame clones, though not all of them. The table includes approximately 2,000,000 clones, 93% detected once. Sample: naive CD8+ T cells from PBMCs. The receptors derive from a man aged 18 to 30 in good health. Some clones in this sample may be carry-over from other donors' samples. Both conserved end residues are part of each CDR3. D genes are given only for firm matches.

d_gene	v_gene	j_gene	CDR3aa
-	TRBV6-4	TRBJ2-6	CASSPGLFDLSGANVLTF
-	TRBV7-9	TRBJ2-5	CASSQMDTGDSQYF
-	TRBV7-9	TRBJ2-7	CASSLVDTSYEQYF
-	TRBV28	TRBJ2-7	CASSLGWGSGAEQYF
-	TRBV27	TRBJ2-7	CASSLTRGILGYEQYF
-	TRBV6-5	TRBJ2-1	CASSYWAGQISNEQFF
TRBD1	TRBV4-3	TRBJ1-2	CASSQDVTGVRGYTF
TRBD2	TRBV10-3	TRBJ2-1	CAISGTSSYNEQFF
-	TRBV19	TRBJ2-1	CASSESAYNEQFF
-	TRBV27	TRBJ2-1	CASSLRGPAGNEQFF
-	TRBV27	TRBJ1-1	CASAGAWGTEAFF
-	TRBV6-5	TRBJ1-3	CASSYSGGQGNTIYF
TRBD1	TRBV7-9	TRBJ2-7	CASRHHKGTGHYEQYF
-	TRBV4-3	TRBJ1-5	CASSQVYGDSNQPQHF
-	TRBV28	TRBJ1-1	CASSLGGSEAFF
-	TRBV5-8	TRBJ2-7	CASSLAGKREYF
-	TRBV15	TRBJ2-3	CATSRAGGSTSPGGTQYF